The rows below give T cell receptor beta chains drawn from one sample of a study of OX40 agonist ivuxolimab in advanced cancers. TCRdb's copy holds only in-frame clones and misses some; the assay was immunoSEQ multiplex PCR. The sample includes approximately 90,000 clones, 70% to 90% of them seen just once. The source material was CD4+ or CD8+ T cells sorted from blood, sampled in a trial of the OX40 agonist ivuxolimab. These receptors came from an adult with an advanced solid tumor such as melanoma, head and neck, liver or kidney cancer. Each CDR3 is given with its conserved first and last residue. A D gene is named only where the DNA matches it firmly. Some rows mark clone size as missing; the rest say once, few, many or name a class of expanded clone.

cdr3_nt cdr3_aa v_call clone_size d_call j_call
TGCGCCAGCAGCTTGACAGGGGCCGATCGAAATGAAAAACTGTTTTTT CASSLTGADRNEKLFF TRBV5-1 . TRBD1 TRBJ1-4
TGTGCCAGCAGCCCGGGGTCGACGGATCCCTACGAGCAGTACTTC CASSPGSTDPYEQYF TRBV7-2 . . TRBJ2-7
TGTGCCAGCAGCCAAGATACAGGGCGAACTGAAGCTTTCTTT CASSQDTGRTEAFF TRBV14 once . TRBJ1-1
TGTGCCAGCAGCGATCTAGGCCCAGTGGGTCGGAGCCACTTT CASSDLGPVGRSHF TRBV6-1 . . TRBJ1-6
TGTGCCACCAGCAGAGCTCCCAACGCCGGGCGGAATGAGCAGTTCTTC CATSRAPNAGRNEQFF TRBV15 . . TRBJ2-1
TGTGCCAGCAGCTTTACCGGGCAGCTTCACTCTGGAAACACCATATATTTT CASSFTGQLHSGNTIYF TRBV5-6 once . TRBJ1-3
TGTGCCAGCAGCTTAAGGACAGTATACAATGAGCAGTTCTTC CASSLRTVYNEQFF TRBV7-7 . . TRBJ2-1
TGTGCCAGCAGCTTGGCCTCAGGGGGCTTGTCAAACATTCAGTACTTC CASSLASGGLSNIQYF TRBV5-4 once TRBD1 TRBJ2-4
TGTGCCAGCAGCCTTTTCCAAAGCTCCTATAATTCACCCCTCCACTTT CASSLFQSSYNSPLHF TRBV5-6 once . TRBJ1-6
TGTGCCAGCAAGCCCCTGGACAGGGACGGCCAAGAGACCCAGTACTTC CASKPLDRDGQETQYF TRBV6-6 . TRBD1 TRBJ2-5
TGTGCCAGCAGTGAAATCGGTGCTGGGGGGAAGCAGTTCTTC CASSEIGAGGKQFF TRBV25-1 once . TRBJ2-1
TGTGCCAGCAGTCAGGACAGGCGGAAACTGTTTTTT CASSQDRRKLFF TRBV28 once TRBD1 TRBJ1-4
TGTGCCATCAGTGCCTACGGGGGGGCATATGAGCAGTTCTTC CAISAYGGAYEQFF TRBV10-3 . TRBD2 TRBJ2-1
TGTGCCAGCAGTGACGTTAGGGTCCTCAATGAGCAGTTCTTC CASSDVRVLNEQFF TRBV2 . . TRBJ2-1
TGTGCCAGCTTAACGAACACTGAAGCTTTCTTT CASLTNTEAFF TRBV6-5 . . TRBJ1-1
TGTGCCAGCAGTTTATTCCTCGGGACAGTTTACGAGCAGTACTTC CASSLFLGTVYEQYF TRBV27 . TRBD1 TRBJ2-7
TGTGCCAGCAGCTTAGAAGTGACGGGGGGTAACACCGGGGAGCTGTTTTTT CASSLEVTGGNTGELFF TRBV11-2 . TRBD2 TRBJ2-2
TGTGCCAGCAGCTCACCGGGACTAGGCACAGATACGCAGTATTTT CASSSPGLGTDTQYF TRBV5-6 . TRBD2 TRBJ2-3
TGCGCCAGCAGCCAAGCAGACAGGTCGGCAGATACGCAGTATTTT CASSQADRSADTQYF TRBV4-1 once . TRBJ2-3
TGCGCCAGCAGTGTCCCCGGGACGGTGAACACTGAAGCTTTCTTT CASSVPGTVNTEAFF TRBV10-1 . . TRBJ1-1
TGTGCCAGCAGCTTGGAGGGGTTAGCTTTCTTT CASSLEGLAFF TRBV11-2 . . TRBJ1-1
TGTGCCTCTCAAGGGACGGGGTTGGGTTCACCCCTCCACTTT CASQGTGLGSPLHF TRBV25-1 . . TRBJ1-6
TGTGCCAGCAGCTTAGATCGGGACAGGGCTTACGGCAAAAATGGCTACACCTTC CASSLDRDRAYGKNGYTF TRBV11-2 few TRBD1 TRBJ1-2
TGTGCCAGCAGTGGACTAGCGGTTACGGGGACCGGGGAGCTGTTTTTT CASSGLAVTGTGELFF TRBV2 . TRBD2 TRBJ2-2
TGTGCCATCAGTGAGGGGACAGGACAACGAAAGGAGCAGTTCTTC CAISEGTGQRKEQFF TRBV10-3 . TRBD1 TRBJ2-1
TGTGCCAGTAGTCCTGCAGGGGGGGGAGGAAACAATCAGCCCCAGCATTTT CASSPAGGGGNNQPQHF TRBV19 once TRBD1 TRBJ1-5